Reported below is one TCR beta chain. What it recognizes is unknown. The data stem from a study of cytomegalovirus exposure and HLA in healthy donors. Across the whole study: Roughly 180 million T cells yielded approximately 110 million unique TCR beta sequences in earlier analysis. Findings of the study overall: Cytomegalovirus association was assigned to under 200 TCR beta chains. Donors were assumed by presence/absence analyses to have roughly uniform sequencing depth. Later analysis showed TCR association rates varying by HLA locus, highest for DRB1 and lowest for HLA-C.

PCR was performed using 60 Vbeta and 13 Jbeta primers. Produced via immunoSEQ multiplex PCR; TCRdb's table is partial and in-frame only. The sample consists of 100,000 to 120,000 clones, around 75% of them appearing once. The receptor was derived from a man aged 30 to 45 in good health and CMV-seronegative. The sample comprised PBMCs.

The DNA of the CDR3 is TGCGCCAGCAGCCAGGTGGGCGGGGGGCGCAATGAGCAGTTCTTC. This sequence encodes CASSQVGGGRNEQFF. The chain combines TRBV4-1 with TRBJ2-1, with 8 bases matching TRBD2. The CDR3 consists of 15 residues. V was pared by 3 bases and J by 6 bases, with 7 bases of the junction left unmatched. The germline gives CDR1 MGHRA, CDR2 YSYEKL.